This T cell receptor beta chain is from a study of T cell responses to AZD1222 COVID-19 vaccine. Germline CDR1 is LGHNA and CDR2 is YNFKEQ. Between the trimmed V and J ends, which lost 4 bases and 2 bases, there was a span of 14 bases. The CDR3 contains 15 residues. Some clones are missing from TCRdb's copy, which holds only in-frame ones; the method was immunoSEQ multiplex PCR. The sample consists of more than 85,000 clones, roughly 90% of them appearing once. Findings and caveats of the study: There were repertoire samples only from the period after the peak T cell response. Increases in Spike-specific TCR breadth and depth were seen after two AZD1222 doses. Possibly, clonal diversity was underestimated; donors were largely white British and included more females. Unmutated variant regions reportedly attract nearly half of all spike-specific TCRs.

Notes on this clone: Its antigen remains unidentified.

This clonotype originated in an adult in good health. The V and J genes are TRBV4-2 and TRBJ1-2; D is perhaps TRBD1 (5 bases). This specimen consisted of peripheral blood, obtained on day 0 of AZD1222 vaccination. In nucleotides, the CDR3 is TGTGCCAGCAGCCTCGATTTGAGGGGCAACTATGGCTACACCTTC. Residues: CASSLDLRGNYGYTF.